The rows below give T cell receptor beta chains drawn from one sample of a study of molecular identifiers for immune sequencing clone quantification. Using its own MiXCR run on the PCR reads, TCRdb lists one record per CDR3 protein. The data hold a few hundred thousand distinct CDR3 sequences, with roughly 26% observed a single time. Sequenced input: naive CD8+ T cells from blood, with Jurkat cell RNA spiked in. These receptors came from a human donor in good health. Some libraries in this study had Jurkat cell RNA spiked in. Each CDR3 is given with its conserved first and last residue. A D gene is named only where the DNA matches it firmly. The size of a clone is reported for some rows only, either as once, few or many, or as a class for expanded clones.

-	-	TRBV4-1	TRBJ1-2	CASSRPGRYGYTF
few	TRBD1	TRBV30	TRBJ1-2	CAWSFTGEVGYTF
many	-	TRBV20-1	TRBJ2-7	CSASGIAPPYEQYF
-	-	TRBV9	TRBJ2-7	CASSPNTPGDEQYF
-	TRBD2	TRBV6-2/TRBV6-3	TRBJ2-3	CASETTSGAFTDTQYF
many	-	TRBV30	TRBJ2-7	CAWSVSLGYEQYF
-	TRBD2	TRBV7-3	TRBJ2-1	CASSPGIAGDEQFF
many	-	TRBV7-2	TRBJ2-3	CASSLAPPPDTQYF
few	-	TRBV4-3	TRBJ1-2	CASSPWINYGYTF
-	-	TRBV30	TRBJ1-5	CAWSAGAPGQPQHF
few	TRBD2	TRBV11-2	TRBJ2-1	CASQRTSALSYNEQFF
many	-	TRBV11-3	TRBJ2-1	CASSLDNNEQFF
-	TRBD2	TRBV24-1	TRBJ2-2	CATSDKRLAGALRRGTRELFF
-	-	TRBV7-9	TRBJ2-5	CASSLGPWGQETLYF
many	-	TRBV4-3	TRBJ2-1	CASSQEARVHEQFF
few	TRBD1	TRBV7-8	TRBJ2-1	CASSLEPGGSYNEQFF
-	-	TRBV6-5	TRBJ2-7	CASSISGGSEQYF
few	-	TRBV12-3/TRBV12-4	TRBJ1-1	CASSSVQETGNTEAFF
many	TRBD1	TRBV7-9	TRBJ2-6	CASSHPGTEPFGGANVLTF
-	-	TRBV21-1	TRBJ2-7	CASSKGDRGSVGNF
many	-	TRBV4-3	TRBJ2-7	CASSPTGDVSYEQYF
few	-	TRBV12-5	TRBJ1-1	CASGLVAEMNTEAFF
-	-	TRBV6-5	TRBJ1-4	CASSFRLTDLNEKLFF
-	-	TRBV3-1	TRBJ1-6	CASSQDFGSPLHF
-	-	TRBV7-9	TRBJ2-3	CASSFEGGTDTQYF
many	-	TRBV29-1	TRBJ2-2	CSVTPGTGELFF
-	TRBD1	TRBV19	TRBJ2-7	CASSAGTAIYYEQYF